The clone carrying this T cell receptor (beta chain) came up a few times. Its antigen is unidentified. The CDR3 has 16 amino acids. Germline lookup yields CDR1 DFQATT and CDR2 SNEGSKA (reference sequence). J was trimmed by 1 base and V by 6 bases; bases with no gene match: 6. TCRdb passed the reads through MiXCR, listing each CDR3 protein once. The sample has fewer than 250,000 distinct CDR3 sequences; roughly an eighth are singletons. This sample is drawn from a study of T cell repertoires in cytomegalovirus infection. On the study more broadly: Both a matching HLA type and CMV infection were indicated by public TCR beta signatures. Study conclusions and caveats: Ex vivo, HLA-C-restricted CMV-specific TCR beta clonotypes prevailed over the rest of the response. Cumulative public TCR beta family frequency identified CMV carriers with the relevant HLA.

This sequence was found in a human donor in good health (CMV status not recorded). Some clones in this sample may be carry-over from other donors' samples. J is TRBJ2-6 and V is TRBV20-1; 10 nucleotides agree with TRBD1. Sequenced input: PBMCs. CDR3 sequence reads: CSARTGGDSGANVLTF. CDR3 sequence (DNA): TGCAGTGCCCGGACAGGGGGTGATTCTGGGGCCAACGTCCTGACTTTC.